What follows are 21 T cell receptor beta chains derived from one specimen sequenced in a study of cytomegalovirus exposure and HLA in healthy donors. The protocol was immunoSEQ multiplex PCR, while the TCRdb copy is restricted to in-frame clones and leaves out a portion. This table holds approximately 59,000 clones, around 93% found once. Sequencing input: PBMCs. These receptor sequences come from a man aged 18-30 years in good health and CMV-seropositive.

This clone was counted once. This chain links TRBV5-4 with TRBJ2-1, with TRBD1 as a possible D gene (5 bases). This CDR3 is built from 13 residues. Between the trimmed V and J ends, which lost 4 bases and 6 bases, there was a span of 11 bases. The germline V gene encodes CDR1 SGHNT and CDR2 YYREEE (reference sequence). The CDR3 coding sequence is TGTGCCAGCAGCCGCTGGGGCCCCAATGAGCAGTTCTTC. This translates into CASSRWGPNEQFF. The full variable domain, with the rest looked up from reference TRBV5-4 and TRBJ2-1, is ETGVTQSPTHLIKTRGQQVTLRCSSQSGHNTVSWYQQALGQGPQFIFQYYREEENGRGNFPPRFSGLQFPNYSSELNVNALELDDSALYLCASSRWGPNEQFFGPGTRLTVL.

V is TRBV29-1 and J is TRBJ2-1; D unclear. V was pared by 3 bases and J by 6 bases, with 15 bases between. Germline loops: CDR1 SQVTM, CDR2 ANQGSEA. CDR3 length: 14 residues. CDR3 sequence: CSVDPRLAINEQFF. CDR3 nucleotides: TGCAGCGTTGACCCAAGACTGGCGATCAATGAGCAGTTCTTC.

J is TRBJ1-1 and V is TRBV7-8; 7 bases are a match to TRBD1. The CDR3 is 18 residues long. Germline CDR1 reads SGHVS; CDR2 reads FQNEAQ. The V segment lost 3 bases and the J segment 4 bases; nucleotides outside the gene matches: 17. The DNA of the CDR3 is TGTGCCAGCAGCTTGTTTGGGCAAACAGGGGCGGTGGGCACTGAAGCTTTCTTT. Translation gives CASSLFGQTGAVGTEAFF.

J is TRBJ2-7 and V is TRBV28; 8 nucleotides agree with TRBD1. CDR1 is MDHEN, CDR2 SYDVKM, per germline. The CDR3 has 13 residues. After removal of 3 bases from V and 5 bases from J, the junction contained 3 bases not matched to a gene. CDR3 bases: TGTGCCAGCAGTTTTCAGGGGGCCCACGAGCAGTACTTC. It encodes CASSFQGAHEQYF.

This clone was recorded only once. In DNA, the CDR3 is TGTGCCAGCAGTGGTCGACAGGGGGTGCCTGGGGCCAACGTCCTGACTTTC. Amino acid sequence: CASSGRQGVPGANVLTF. The chain recombines TRBV25-1 with TRBJ2-6; 9 bases line up with TRBD1. Per germline, CDR1 MGHDK and CDR2 SYGVNS. The length of the CDR3 is 17 residues. Losses at the gene ends were 4 bases for V and 2 bases for J; bases not matched to a gene: 6.

The chain recombines TRBV2 with TRBJ1-3; 9 bases are shared with TRBD1. The V gene's germline CDR1 is SNHLY and CDR2 FYNNEI. Trimming at V came to 5 bases and at J to 4 bases, leaving 6 bases not matched to a gene. There are 15 residues in the CDR3. DNA of the CDR3: TGTGCCAGCAGTATTGACAGGGGGTCAGGAAACACCATATATTTT. As protein: CASSIDRGSGNTIYF. The variable domain in full, with the rest retrieved from reference TRBV2 and TRBJ1-3, is EPEVTQTPSHQVTQMGQEVILRCVPISNHLYFYWYRQILGQKVEFLVSFYNNEISEKSEIFDDQFSVERPDGSNFTLKIRSTKLEDSAMYFCASSIDRGSGNTIYFGEGSWLTVV.

The chain employs TRBV19 and TRBJ1-5, with TRBD1 matching over 9 bases. This CDR3 comprises 13 residues. Germline V gene data show CDR1 as LNHDA and CDR2 as SQIVND (reference sequence). With V trimmed by 8 bases and J by 6 bases, 5 bases remained unmatched. In nucleotides, the CDR3 is TGTGCCAGTGGGGGACAGGGTAGTCAGCCCCAGCATTTT. Encoded protein: CASGGQGSQPQHF.

Concerning this clone: An end of the junction differs from the germline gene, which may be a read error. The chain uses TRBV7-7 and TRBJ2-5, with TRBD2 identical over 14 bases. This CDR3 has 15 amino acids. Germline V gene data show CDR1 as SSHAT and CDR2 as FNYEAQ (reference sequence). The CDR3: CASSRRLAGGETQYF. CDR3 DNA: TGTGCTAGCAGCCGTCGACTAGCGGGAGGGGAGACCCAGTACTTC.

The V gene is TRBV5-6, the J gene TRBJ2-2; TRBD2 might be the D (6 bases). The length of the CDR3 is 13 residues. Per germline, CDR1 SGHDT and CDR2 YYEEEE. Trimming removed 3 bases at V and 9 bases at J, with 12 bases between. The CDR3 sequence: CASSSLAPRELFF. In DNA, the CDR3 is TGTGCCAGCAGCTCGCTAGCGCCTCGGGAGCTGTTTTTT.

This sequence joins TRBV5-1 and TRBJ2-3; D perhaps matches TRBD1 (6 bases). CDR3 size: 15 residues. Germline V gives CDR1 SGHRS, CDR2 YFSETQ. Trimming removed 5 bases at V and 0 bases at J, with 13 bases between. The CDR3 loop reads CASRGVGTSTDTQYF. The CDR3 nucleotides are TGCGCCAGCAGGGGGGTAGGGACAAGCACAGATACGCAGTATTTT. The variable domain in full, completed from reference TRBV5-1 and TRBJ2-3, reads KAGVTQTPRYLIKTRGQQVTLSCSPISGHRSVSWYQQTPGQGLQFLFEYFSETQRNKGNFPGRFSGRQFSNSRSEMNVSTLELGDSALYLCASRGVGTSTDTQYFGPGTRLTVL.

CDR3 bases: TGCGCCAGCAGCCAATCCTCGACAGGGGGCCAAGGCTACACCTTC. Its translation is CASSQSSTGGQGYTF. V and J are TRBV4-1 and TRBJ1-2, with 10 bases fitting TRBD1. V shed 2 bases, J shed 8 bases, and the junction held 8 bases outside the gene matches. CDR3 size: 15 residues. Germline-derived CDR1 and CDR2 are MGHRA and YSYEKL.

CDR3: CASSVTGVTGELFF. The CDR3 bases are TGTGCCAGTAGTGTGACAGGGGTTACCGGGGAGCTGTTTTTT. The rearrangement joins TRBV19 to TRBJ2-2; 8 bases line up with TRBD1. The CDR3 extends over 14 amino acids. The germline V gene encodes CDR1 LNHDA and CDR2 SQIVND (reference sequence). The trim removed 5 bases at V and 5 bases at J, leaving 4 bases unmatched. Together with reference TRBV19 and TRBJ2-2, the CDR3 gives the full variable domain: DGGITQSPKYLFRKEGQNVTLSCEQNLNHDAMYWYRQDPGQGLRLIYYSQIVNDFQKGDIAEGYSVSREKKESFPLTVTSAQKNPTAFYLCASSVTGVTGELFFGEGSRLTVL.

V gene TRBV30 combines with J gene TRBJ1-3; 8 bases line up with TRBD1. This CDR3 region has 15 residues. Germline-derived CDR1 and CDR2 are GTSNPN and SVGIG (reference sequence). Unmatched junction bases numbered 10, after V lost 1 base and J lost 8 bases. CDR3 region: CAWSEGQASSDTIYF. The CDR3, as DNA: TGTGCCTGGAGTGAGGGACAGGCCTCCTCGGACACCATATATTTT.

The rearrangement links TRBV2 to TRBJ2-3; 10 bases match TRBD1. This CDR3 spans 15 amino acids. Germline V CDR1 and CDR2: SNHLY, FYNNEI. Unmatched junction bases numbered 8, after V lost 6 bases and J lost 5 bases. The CDR3 spells CASSSDRGQQDTQYF. As DNA, the CDR3 is TGTGCCAGCAGCTCCGACAGGGGGCAACAAGATACGCAGTATTTT. The full variable domain, its missing parts supplied by reference TRBV2 and TRBJ2-3, is EPEVTQTPSHQVTQMGQEVILRCVPISNHLYFYWYRQILGQKVEFLVSFYNNEISEKSEIFDDQFSVERPDGSNFTLKIRSTKLEDSAMYFCASSSDRGQQDTQYFGPGTRLTVL.

CDR3 sequence (DNA): TGTGCCAGCAGGGCCGACAGGGACAATCAGCCCCAGCATTTT. Protein sequence: CASRADRDNQPQHF. The genes are TRBV6-5 and TRBJ1-5, with 7 positions matching TRBD1. Looked up from germline, CDR1 is MNHEY and CDR2 is SVGAGI. The CDR3 runs 14 residues. J lost 3 bases, V lost 6 bases, and 5 bases had no gene match.

The CDR3 region has the DNA TGTGCCAGCAGCGTAGAGGGGGGTGGTTCCGGGACAGGGGGCCGGGAGACCCAGTACTTC. Translating it yields CASSVEGGGSGTGGRETQYF. The rearrangement joins TRBV9 to TRBJ2-5, with TRBD1 identical over 12 bases. This CDR3 contains 20 residues. The V and J ends lost 0 bases and 5 bases, in that order; junction bases with no gene match: 17. Germline assignment: CDR1 SGDLS and CDR2 YYNGEE.

This sequence joins TRBV5-5 and TRBJ2-7; D gene uncertain. This CDR3 has 15 amino acids. Trimming left V 3 bases short and J 1 base short, with 14 bases between. The V gene's germline CDR1 is SGHKS and CDR2 YYEKEE (reference sequence). CDR3 protein: CASSWKTLDSYEQYF. DNA for the CDR3: TGTGCCAGCAGCTGGAAGACATTAGATTCCTACGAGCAGTACTTC.

This chain links TRBV13 with TRBJ2-7; the match to TRBD1 covers 9 bases. The trim removed 4 bases at V and 4 bases at J, leaving 14 bases unmatched. Germline V gives CDR1 PRHDT, CDR2 FYEKMQ (reference sequence). The CDR3 loop spans 17 amino acids. As DNA, the CDR3 is TGTGCCAGCAGCTCCACGGAGGGGGGACAGGGCCTTTACGAGCAGTACTTC. It encodes CASSSTEGGQGLYEQYF.

The CDR3 loop reads CASSLRGLNTGELFF. The CDR3 DNA reads as TGTGCCAGCAGCTTGAGGGGGCTAAACACCGGGGAGCTGTTTTTT. The gene calls are TRBV11-2 and TRBJ2-2; 7 bases map to TRBD1. The CDR3 is made up of 15 amino acids. J was trimmed by 2 bases and V by 3 bases; bases with no gene match: 3. Germline-derived CDR1 and CDR2 are SGHAT and FQNNGV.

The V and J genes are TRBV19 and TRBJ2-7; D possibly corresponds to TRBD2 (6 bases). This CDR3 has 14 amino acids. The germline V gene encodes CDR1 LNHDA and CDR2 SQIVND (reference sequence). V lost 4 bases, J lost 3 bases, and 13 bases lay in between. The CDR3 loop is CASSTKTGLYEQYF. The CDR3 DNA reads as TGTGCCAGTAGTACAAAGACGGGACTCTACGAGCAGTACTTC.

The chain recombines TRBV10-3 with TRBJ2-1; 10 bases agree with TRBD2. Losses at the gene ends were 7 bases for V and 5 bases for J; bases not matched to a gene: 17. CDR3 length: 18 amino acids. Germline CDR1 ENHRY, CDR2 SYGVKD. CDR3 loop: CAITRSPQLAGVNNEQFF. CDR3 nucleotide sequence: TGTGCCATCACCCGAAGCCCTCAGCTAGCGGGAGTCAACAATGAGCAGTTCTTC.